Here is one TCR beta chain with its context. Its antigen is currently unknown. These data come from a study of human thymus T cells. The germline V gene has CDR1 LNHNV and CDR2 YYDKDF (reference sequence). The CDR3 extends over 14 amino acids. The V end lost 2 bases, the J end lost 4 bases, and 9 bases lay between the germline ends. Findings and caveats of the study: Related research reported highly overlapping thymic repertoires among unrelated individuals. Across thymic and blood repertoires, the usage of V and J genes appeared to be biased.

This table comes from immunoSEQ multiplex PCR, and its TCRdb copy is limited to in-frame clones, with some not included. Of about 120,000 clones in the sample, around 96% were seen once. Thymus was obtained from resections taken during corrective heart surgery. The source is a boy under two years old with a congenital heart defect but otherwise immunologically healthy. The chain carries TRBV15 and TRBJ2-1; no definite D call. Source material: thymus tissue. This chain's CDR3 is CATSRRTDYNEQFF. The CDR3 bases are TGTGCCACCAGCAGAAGGACGGATTACAATGAGCAGTTCTTC.